The 7 T cell receptor beta chains below come from one sample, sequenced in a study of shared clonotypes between healthy human individuals (TCRdb year 2020). The library was obtained by the immunoSEQ multiplex PCR assay. The immuneACCESS repertoire file appears here via TCRdb, limited to in-frame rearrangements. These files lack a portion of the clones; in checked studies, under half of the deficit traces to unresolved V genes, and the cause of the others is not known. This sample comprises more than 150,000 clones, approximately 92% of them detected only once. In total, the top ten clones hold more than 0.06% of the sample. Specimen: naive CD4+ T cells sorted from blood. In the paper's terms, the cell subset or site label means: CD45RA+ positively selected. The receptors originated from a woman aged 25 to 45 in good health.

J is TRBJ2-4 and V is TRBV28; 9 bases match TRBD1. Trimming took 4 bases from V and 0 from J; bases not matched to a gene: 16. CDR1 and CDR2 from the germline V gene are MDHEN and SYDVKM. CDR3 length equals 20 residues. The CDR3 reads CASSSTRRDRERGAKNIQYF. CDR3 sequence (DNA): TGTGCCAGCAGTTCCACCCGCCGGGACAGGGAAAGGGGAGCCAAAAACATTCAGTACTTC.

This clone was seen a handful of times. The rearrangement uses TRBV19 and TRBJ2-7; 7 nucleotides line up with TRBD2. Germline lookup yields CDR1 LNHDA and CDR2 SQIVND (reference sequence). The CDR3 has 13 amino acids. With 3 bases clipped from V and 4 bases from J, the junction kept 3 bases outside the gene matches. This CDR3 reads CASSIEAGYEQYF. In DNA form, the CDR3 reads TGTGCCAGTAGTATCGAAGCGGGATACGAGCAGTACTTC.

The chain carries TRBV11-2 and TRBJ1-5; D is undetermined. The CDR3 runs 13 residues. Germline lookup yields CDR1 SGHAT and CDR2 FQNNGV. V lost 3 bases and J lost 5, with 8 bases in between. The CDR3, as DNA: TGTGCCAGCAGCTTGGGCAGTTATCAGCCCCAGCATTTT. This encodes CASSLGSYQPQHF.

The J gene is TRBJ2-7, the V gene TRBV29-1; D is perhaps TRBD2 (6 bases). Trimming stripped 4 bases from V and 2 bases from J, with 12 bases between. Germline loops: CDR1 SQVTM, CDR2 ANQGSEA. The CDR3 has 13 amino acids. In DNA, the CDR3 is TGCAGCGTTGGTAGCGGTGGGACCTACGAGCAGTACTTC. Its translation: CSVGSGGTYEQYF.

The chain uses TRBV7-9 and TRBJ2-5, with TRBD2 as a possible D gene (5 bases). The DNA matches TRBJ2-7 better at its end, which makes the J call doubtful. This CDR3 comprises 15 residues. Germline loops: CDR1 SEHNR, CDR2 FQNEAQ (reference sequence). The CDR3 DNA sequence: TGTGCCAGCAGCGATGGACGGGGAATTAGCTACGAGCAGTACTTC. Protein sequence: CASSDGRGISYEQYF.

This rearrangement joins TRBV14 to TRBJ2-3, with 7 positions matching TRBD2. Losses at the gene ends were 1 base for V and 4 bases for J; bases not matched to a gene: 8. The CDR3 extends over 16 amino acids. Germline V gives CDR1 SGHDN, CDR2 FVKESK. The CDR3: CASSQGGGTNSDTQYF. The CDR3, as DNA: TGTGCCAGCAGCCAAGGAGGCGGGACTAACTCAGATACGCAGTATTTT.

The chain carries TRBV6-1 and TRBJ2-4, with 8 nucleotides matching TRBD1. The CDR3 length is 14 residues. Germline loops: CDR1 MNHNS, CDR2 SASEGT. The junction had 6 bases not matched to a gene; V was cut back by 4 bases and J by 7 bases. CDR3 amino acids: CASSAGTGTNIQYF. The CDR3 DNA reads TGTGCCAGCAGTGCCGGGACAGGTACGAACATTCAGTACTTC.